The T cell receptor (beta chain) described here comes from a study of blood T cell repertoires in COVID-19. Across the whole study: Donors in the United States, Italy and Spain gave samples during acute or convalescent COVID-19. In each case, the material was cDNA or gDNA derived from T cells, B-cell-depleted T cells, or PBMCs.

The junction had 17 bases not matched to a gene; V was cut back by 1 base and J by 15 bases. CDR3 size: 16 residues. From germline, CDR1 is SGHTA and CDR2 FQGNSA. Under the authors' procedure: For nucleated cells, counts were estimated from reference gene primer amplification. The protocol was immunoSEQ multiplex PCR, while the TCRdb copy is restricted to in-frame clones and leaves out a portion. V and J calls and clone size follow that table, whereas D and trimming were derived from the DNA. The repertoire holds 150,000 to 200,000 clones, roughly 85% seen once, with about 5% in the top ten. The receptor was derived from a young woman with acute or convalescent COVID-19. The chain has TRBV7-2 and TRBJ2-1; 8 bases agree with TRBD2. Sequenced sample: peripheral blood. CDR3: CASSLDTTSALWGGFF. The CDR3, as DNA: TGTGCCAGCAGCTTAGATACGACTAGCGCGCTGTGGGGGGGGTTCTTC.